One sample yielded the 29 T cell receptor beta chains listed below, sequenced in a study of prognosis after radiotherapy for stage I lung cancer. Multiplex PCR in two rounds served to amplify TCR beta CDR3 from genomic DNA. The first round of PCR was done with primers that matched each TRBV and TRBJ gene. TCRdb re-called the multiplex PCR reads through MiXCR, storing one row per CDR3 protein. This sample has more than 15,000 distinct CDR3 sequences; about 60% occur once, and the top ten carry roughly a quarter. The specimen comprised PBMCs, sampled before or after stereotactic body radiation therapy (not recorded which). Source of these receptors: a donor over 45 with non-small cell lung cancer.

J is TRBJ1-3 and V is TRBV5-5, with 7 bases fitting TRBD1. CDR1 and CDR2 from the germline V gene are SGHKS and YYEKEE (reference sequence). V lost 4 bases, J lost 0 bases, and 4 bases stayed unmatched. The CDR3 loop spans 15 amino acids. CDR3 in amino acids: CASSQGQSSGNTIYF. The CDR3 DNA is TGTGCCAGCAGCCAGGGACAGAGCTCTGGAAACACCATATATTTT. The full variable domain, rest sourced from reference TRBV5-5 and TRBJ1-3, is DAGVTQSPTHLIKTRGQQVTLRCSPISGHKSVSWYQQVLGQGPQFIFQYYEKEERGRGNFPDRFSARQFPNYSSELNVNALLLGDSALYLCASSQGQSSGNTIYFGEGSWLTVV.

This clonotype qualifies as medium-sized. This rearrangement joins TRBV6-1 to TRBJ1-6, with TRBD1 identical over 8 bases. Germline V CDR1 and CDR2: MNHNS, SASEGT. The CDR3 sequence is 16 residues long. V lost 2 bases to trimming and J lost 10 bases; unmatched junction nucleotides: 10. This CDR3 is CASSEWAGTGGSPLHF. The CDR3 bases are TGTGCCAGCAGTGAATGGGCGGGGACAGGAGGATCACCCCTCCACTTT.

This clonotype has a count of ten or more. The chain joins TRBV7-9 to TRBJ2-1, with no clear D. Germline values: CDR1 SEHNR, CDR2 FQNEAQ (reference sequence). V was pared by 8 bases and J by 8 bases, with 7 bases between. This CDR3 comprises 10 residues. The chain's CDR3 is CASGVHEQFF. DNA for the CDR3: TGTGCCAGCGGCGTCCATGAGCAGTTCTTC.

In this sample, this clonotype turned up many times. V usage is TRBV28 and J usage is TRBJ2-5, with 9 bases lining up with TRBD1. From germline, CDR1 is MDHEN and CDR2 SYDVKM. The CDR3 length is 15 residues. V lost 4 bases and J lost 1; bases outside the gene matches: 4. This chain's CDR3 is CASSSTGGPQETQYF. The CDR3 DNA is TGTGCCAGCAGTTCGACAGGGGGGCCCCAAGAGACCCAGTACTTC.

By sample share, this clonotype is medium-sized. V and J are TRBV12-5 and TRBJ2-3, with D tentatively TRBD1 or TRBD2 (6 bases each). The V gene lost 7 bases and the J gene lost 6 bases, with 17 bases spanning the gap. The CDR3 length is 14 residues. From germline, CDR1 is LGHNT and CDR2 FRNRAP. As DNA, the CDR3 is TGTGCTAGTGACTCAGGGGCGAGCGGGGATACGCAGTATTTT. Residues: CASDSGASGDTQYF.

The sample holds many counts of this clonotype. The chain has TRBV11-2 and TRBJ2-3; D may be TRBD1 (5 bases). This CDR3 contains 15 residues. CDR1 is SGHAT and CDR2 is FQNNGV in the germline V gene. Trimming cost V 6 bases and J 0 bases, with 13 bases left between them. CDR3 in DNA: TGTGCCAGCAGTTCACCCAGGGTGAGCACAGATACGCAGTATTTT. Protein sequence: CASSSPRVSTDTQYF.

V gene TRBV24-1 combines with J gene TRBJ2-7; D is tentatively TRBD1 or TRBD2 (5 bases each). V was shortened by 4 bases and J by 2 bases, with 11 bases between the two germline ends. The germline gives CDR1 KGHDR, CDR2 SFDVKD. There are 14 residues in the CDR3. CDR3 region: CATSEGDRTYEQYF. DNA for the CDR3: TGTGCCACCAGTGAGGGGGACCGTACCTACGAGCAGTACTTC.

This clonotype has ten or more counts. This chain uses TRBV30 with TRBJ2-1; weak D call: TRBD2 (5 bases). V was pared by 2 bases and J by 9 bases, with 14 bases between. CDR1 is GTSNPN, CDR2 SVGIG, per germline (reference sequence). The CDR3 extends over 13 amino acids. The CDR3 nucleotides are TGTGCCTGGAGTCGTGTTCGGGGAACTGAGCAGTTCTTC. As protein: CAWSRVRGTEQFF.

As for this clonotype: A far larger clone is one nucleotide away, so this likely arose from a read error. This chain uses TRBV6-4 with TRBJ2-1, with D possibly TRBD2 on 5 matching bases. Trimming removed 6 bases at V and 6 bases at J, with 18 bases between. This CDR3 contains 15 residues. The germline V gene encodes CDR1 MRHNA and CDR2 SNTAGT. The CDR3 here is CASSAPGIASNEQFF. CDR3 DNA sequence: TGTGCCAGCAGCGCGCCGGGAATAGCGTCCAATGAGCAGTTCTTC.

Turning to this clonotype: This may arise from a read error, as a much more abundant clone is one base away. The CDR3 does not close with the conserved phenylalanine or tryptophan, likely indicating a read error. J is TRBJ1-1 and V is TRBV6-2 or TRBV6-3, with D maybe TRBD1 (6 bases). Germline-derived CDR1 and CDR2 are MNHEY and SVGEGT. The V gene lost 4 bases and the J gene lost 1 base, with 7 bases spanning the gap. There are 13 residues in the CDR3. The CDR3 coding sequence is TGTGCCAGCAGTTCGGACAGGAACACTGAAGCTTTCCTT. This translates into CASSSDRNTEAFL.

CDR3 DNA sequence: TGTGCCAGTAGTATGTACGGACAGAGCACAGATACGCAGTATTTT. It is translated as CASSMYGQSTDTQYF. V gene TRBV19 combines with J gene TRBJ2-3; a weak D match, TRBD1 (6 bases). V was cut by 3 bases and J by 0 bases, with 10 bases left in between. Germline CDR1 and CDR2: LNHDA and SQIVND (reference sequence). There are 15 residues in the CDR3.

This clonotype was detected ten times or more. This chain joins TRBV28 and TRBJ1-1; possibly TRBD1 for D (5 bases). Germline values: CDR1 MDHEN, CDR2 SYDVKM. The CDR3 totals 14 residues. V was cut by 3 bases and J by 4 bases, with 12 bases left in between. CDR3 sequence (DNA): TGTGCCAGCAGTTTTGGGGGGGTCGGCACTGAAGCTTTCTTT. Its protein is CASSFGGVGTEAFF.

Notes on this clonotype: A far more abundant clone sits one base away, making this likely a read error. The chain employs TRBV7-9 and TRBJ2-1; 11 positions match TRBD2. V was clipped by 5 bases and J by 8 bases; unmatched bases: 14. CDR1 is SEHNR, CDR2 FQNEAQ, per germline (reference sequence). CDR3 length: 17 amino acids. The CDR3: CASSAQRIAGGPDEQFF. The CDR3 DNA sequence: TGTGCCAGCAGCGCCCAGCGAATAGCGGGAGGGCCCGATGAGCAGTTCTTC. Complete variable domain (other parts from reference TRBV7-9 and TRBJ2-1): DTGVSQNPRHKITKRGQNVTFRCDPISEHNRLYWYRQTLGQGPEFLTYFQNEAQLEKSRLLSDRFSAERPKGSFSTLEIQRTEQGDSAMYLCASSAQRIAGGPDEQFFGPGTRLTVL.

This clonotype has at least ten counts. The rearrangement uses TRBV11-2 and TRBJ2-7, with 11 bases that match TRBD1. Germline trimming cut 4 bases from V and 6 bases from J; bases unmatched to any gene: 14. Germline assignment: CDR1 SGHAT and CDR2 FQNNGV. The CDR3 loop spans 17 amino acids. The CDR3 bases are TGTGCCAGCAGCTCCCGCCCAACCGGGACAGGGGGATTCGAGCAGTACTTC. As protein: CASSSRPTGTGGFEQYF.

V gene TRBV6-5 combines with J gene TRBJ2-2; D unclear. With 2 bases removed from V and 4 bases from J, the gap between germline ends came to 8 bases. This CDR3 region has 14 residues. Per germline, CDR1 MNHEY and CDR2 SVGAGI. CDR3 sequence reads: CASSYRDGTGELFF. The CDR3 DNA reads TGTGCCAGCAGTTACCGAGACGGCACCGGGGAGCTGTTTTTT.

The V call is TRBV11-2, the J call TRBJ2-1; 13 bases are a match to TRBD2. This CDR3 is built from 18 residues. The trim removed 3 bases at V and 8 bases at J, leaving 13 bases unmatched. Per the germline V gene, CDR1 is SGHAT and CDR2 is FQNNGV. CDR3 region: CASSLGTSGTKGRYEQFF. The DNA for the CDR3 is TGTGCCAGCAGCTTGGGGACTAGCGGGACTAAGGGGCGGTATGAGCAGTTCTTC.

This clonotype was detected once. The chain couples TRBV28 to TRBJ2-6; no firm D call. The CDR3 is 16 residues long. The V and J ends lost 6 bases and 4 bases respectively, with 16 bases between them. Per the germline V gene, CDR1 is MDHEN and CDR2 is SYDVKM. In DNA form, the CDR3 reads TGTGCCAGCAGCCCCCCTGGCGGAGCGGGGGCCAACGTCCTGACTTTC. This sequence encodes CASSPPGGAGANVLTF.

This clonotype was detected only once. The rearrangement joins TRBV6-2 or TRBV6-3 to TRBJ2-7; D is unclear. The CDR3 extends over 14 amino acids. Germline V gene lookup returns CDR1 MNHEY and CDR2 SVGEGT. V lost 6 bases to trimming and J lost 2 bases, with 14 bases between them. The CDR3, as DNA: TGTGCCAGCAGCTCTCCCCAAGCCGCCTACGAGCAGTACTTC. This sequence encodes CASSSPQAAYEQYF.

The V call is TRBV20-1, the J call TRBJ1-5; D is unclear. Trimming left V 0 bases short and J 5 bases short, with 8 bases between. The CDR3 covers 13 residues. Germline loops: CDR1 DFQATT, CDR2 SNEGSKA (reference sequence). This chain's CDR3 is CSARDRGDQPQHF. CDR3 nucleotides: TGCAGTGCTAGAGATCGCGGGGATCAGCCCCAGCATTTT.

Turning to this clonotype: One junction end disagrees with the germline gene, perhaps due to a read error. The chain couples TRBV11-2 to TRBJ2-7, with TRBD1 identical over 10 bases. The V gene's germline CDR1 is SGHAT and CDR2 FQNNGV. The CDR3 is 18 amino acids. Here the CDR3 DNA reads TGTGCCAGCAGTTATCCCCAGACAGGGGGCGCGAGGTTGGACGAACAGTACTTC. Protein product: CASSYPQTGGARLDEQYF.

The chain recombines TRBV12-3 or TRBV12-4 with TRBJ1-1; possible D gene TRBD1, 5 bases. This CDR3 is 14 amino acids long. Trimming shortened V by 4 bases and J by 7 bases, and 16 bases separated the two germline ends. Here the CDR3 reads CASSSSPGVGEAFF. CDR3 nucleotides: TGTGCCAGCAGTTCAAGTCCGGGGGTGGGTGAAGCTTTCTTT.

This clonotype was detected many times. The V and J genes are TRBV2 and TRBJ2-7; TRBD2 is a possible D gene (5 bases). CDR1 is SNHLY, CDR2 FYNNEI, per germline. The CDR3 loop spans 13 amino acids. The V gene lost 7 bases and the J gene lost 0 bases, with 10 bases spanning the gap. CDR3 DNA sequence: TGTGCCAGCACTAGCCCTTTCTCCTACGAGCAGTACTTC. Translation: CASTSPFSYEQYF.

The V gene is TRBV4-2, the J gene TRBJ2-1, with 9 bases identical to TRBD1. Losses at the gene ends were 0 bases for V and 4 bases for J; bases not matched to a gene: 4. The CDR3 covers 16 residues. Germline-derived CDR1 and CDR2 are LGHNA and YNFKEQ. This CDR3 is CASSQDLGQGYNEQFF. The CDR3 coding sequence is TGTGCCAGCAGCCAAGATTTGGGACAGGGTTACAATGAGCAGTTCTTC.

Concerning this clonotype itself: Relative to the germline gene, one junction end is altered; a read error may explain this. The chain joins TRBV27 to TRBJ2-7; D is uncertain. The V gene's germline CDR1 is MNHEY and CDR2 SMNVEV (reference sequence). This CDR3 is 14 amino acids long. The CDR3 nucleotides are TGTGCTAGCAGCCTCTACAACTCTAACTACGAGCAGTACTTC. Its protein is CASSLYNSNYEQYF.

This clonotype was observed many times. The rearrangement joins TRBV19 to TRBJ1-2; tentative D call: TRBD1 (5 bases). There are 15 residues in the CDR3. V gave up 4 bases and J gave up 8 bases, with 20 bases separating them. The germline V gene encodes CDR1 LNHDA and CDR2 SQIVND (reference sequence). The CDR3 nucleotides are TGTGCCAGTAGTACCGGTCTGGGACGGAGTGACGGCTACACCTTC. It yields the protein CASSTGLGRSDGYTF.

The chain uses TRBV6-6 and TRBJ1-2; TRBD1 aligns across 7 bases. Per germline, CDR1 MNHNY and CDR2 SVGAGI (reference sequence). V trimming: 0 bases; J trimming: 6 bases; junction bases outside the gene matches: 13. The CDR3 contains 17 residues. Here the CDR3 DNA reads TGTGCCAGCAGTTACTCGAGTGGGGGCAGGGGGGATGATGGCTACACCTTC. The encoded protein is CASSYSSGGRGDDGYTF.

The chain uses TRBV30 and TRBJ2-7; D may be TRBD1 (5 bases). The CDR3 consists of 13 residues. CDR1 is GTSNPN, CDR2 SVGIG, per germline (reference sequence). The V gene lost 2 bases and the J gene lost 1 base, with 9 bases spanning the gap. The CDR3 loop reads CAWSQGSSYEQYF. CDR3 DNA sequence: TGTGCCTGGAGTCAGGGCAGTTCCTACGAGCAGTACTTC.

This clonotype appeared many times. The V and J genes are TRBV10-3 and TRBJ2-7; D may be TRBD1 (6 bases). The CDR3 runs to 12 residues. The V gene lost 0 bases and the J gene lost 7 bases, with 7 bases spanning the gap. The germline CDR1 and CDR2 sequences are ENHRY and SYGVKD. The CDR3 sequence is CAISESGAEQYF. CDR3 coding DNA: TGTGCCATCAGTGAGTCGGGGGCGGAGCAGTACTTC.

This chain links TRBV6-5 with TRBJ1-6; no firm D call. V lost 1 base to trimming and J lost 4 bases, with 5 bases between them. The CDR3 totals 14 residues. Germline assignment: CDR1 MNHEY and CDR2 SVGAGI. CDR3 coding DNA: TGTGCCAGCAGTTACTTGGATTATAATTCACCCCTCCACTTT. Its translation: CASSYLDYNSPLHF.